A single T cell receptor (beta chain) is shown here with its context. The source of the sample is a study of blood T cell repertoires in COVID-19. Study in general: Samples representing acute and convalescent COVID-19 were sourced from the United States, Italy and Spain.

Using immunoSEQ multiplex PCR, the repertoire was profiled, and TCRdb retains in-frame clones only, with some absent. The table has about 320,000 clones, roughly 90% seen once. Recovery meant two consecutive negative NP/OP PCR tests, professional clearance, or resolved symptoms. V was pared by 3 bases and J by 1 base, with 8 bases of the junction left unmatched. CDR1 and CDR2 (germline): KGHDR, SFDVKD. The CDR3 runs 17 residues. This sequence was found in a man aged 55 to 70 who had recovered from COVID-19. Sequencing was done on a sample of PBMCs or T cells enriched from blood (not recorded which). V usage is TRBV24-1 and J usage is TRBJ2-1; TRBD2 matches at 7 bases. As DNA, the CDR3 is TGTGCCACCAGTGATCCAAGGGACTACACGTCCTACAATGAGCAGTTCTTC. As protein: CATSDPRDYTSYNEQFF.